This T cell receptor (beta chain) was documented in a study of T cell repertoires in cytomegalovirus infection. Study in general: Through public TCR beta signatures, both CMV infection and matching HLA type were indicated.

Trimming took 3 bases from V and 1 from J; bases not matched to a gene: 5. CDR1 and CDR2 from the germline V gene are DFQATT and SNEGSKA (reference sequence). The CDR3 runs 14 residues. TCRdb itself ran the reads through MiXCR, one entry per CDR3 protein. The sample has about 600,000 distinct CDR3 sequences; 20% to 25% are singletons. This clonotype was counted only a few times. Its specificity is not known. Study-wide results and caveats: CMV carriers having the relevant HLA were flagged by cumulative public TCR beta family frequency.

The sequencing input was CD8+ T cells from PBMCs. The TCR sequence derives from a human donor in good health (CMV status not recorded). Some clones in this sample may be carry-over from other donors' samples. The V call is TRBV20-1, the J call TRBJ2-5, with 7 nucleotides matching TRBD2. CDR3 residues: CSASAGDPQETQYF. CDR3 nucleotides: TGCAGTGCTAGCGCGGGGGATCCCCAAGAGACCCAGTACTTC.